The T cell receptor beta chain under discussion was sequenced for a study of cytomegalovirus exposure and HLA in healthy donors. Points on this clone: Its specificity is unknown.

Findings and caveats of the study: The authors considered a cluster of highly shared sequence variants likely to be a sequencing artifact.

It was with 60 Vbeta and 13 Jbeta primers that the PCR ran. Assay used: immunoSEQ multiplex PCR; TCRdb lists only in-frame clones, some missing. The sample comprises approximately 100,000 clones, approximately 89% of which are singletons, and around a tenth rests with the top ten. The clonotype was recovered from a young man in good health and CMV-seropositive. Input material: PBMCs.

The CDR3 loop is CASLPPGQKNTEAFF. CDR3 nucleotides: TGTGCCAGCCTCCCCCCGGGACAGAAGAACACTGAAGCTTTCTTT. V and J are TRBV6-6 and TRBJ1-1; 7 nucleotides agree with TRBD1. J was trimmed by 1 base and V by 8 bases; bases with no gene match: 10. Germline lookup yields CDR1 MNHNY and CDR2 SVGAGI (reference sequence). This CDR3 is 15 amino acids long.